Listed below are T cell receptor beta chains from one sample, sequenced in a study of cytomegalovirus exposure and HLA in healthy donors. TCRdb's table, derived via immunoSEQ multiplex PCR, lists solely in-frame clones and lacks some. In the table there are 110,000 or so clones, 78% of which are singletons. The sample taken for sequencing was PBMCs. The receptors come from a man aged 25-45 years in good health and CMV-seronegative. Each CDR3 is given with its conserved first and last residue. A D gene is named only where the DNA matches it firmly. Not every row has a clone size; where given, it reads once, few, many or a size class.

j_call: TRBJ2-7
d_call: TRBD1
v_call: TRBV7-2
clone_size: .
cdr3_aa: CASSITGAYEQYF
cdr3_nt: TGTGCCAGCAGCATTACAGGGGCCTACGAGCAGTACTTC

j_call: TRBJ2-7
d_call: .
v_call: TRBV6-6
clone_size: .
cdr3_aa: CASSLSGIYEQYF
cdr3_nt: TGTGCCAGCAGTTTATCAGGGATCTACGAGCAGTACTTC

j_call: TRBJ2-7
d_call: TRBD2
v_call: TRBV5-5
clone_size: .
cdr3_aa: CASSLGLAGSYEQYF
cdr3_nt: TGTGCCAGCAGCTTGGGACTAGCGGGTTCCTACGAGCAGTACTTC

j_call: TRBJ2-5
d_call: .
v_call: TRBV27
clone_size: once
cdr3_aa: CASSLPGGQETQYF
cdr3_nt: TGTGCCAGCAGTTTGCCCGGGGGACAAGAGACCCAGTACTTC

j_call: TRBJ2-7
d_call: TRBD1
v_call: TRBV4-3
clone_size: few
cdr3_aa: CASSQAGTGGNEQYF
cdr3_nt: TGCGCCAGCAGCCAAGCGGGGACAGGGGGCAACGAGCAGTACTTC

j_call: TRBJ1-1
d_call: .
v_call: TRBV29-1
clone_size: .
cdr3_aa: CSVAQGPVPEAFF
cdr3_nt: TGCAGCGTTGCCCAGGGTCCAGTCCCTGAAGCTTTCTTT

j_call: TRBJ2-7
d_call: .
v_call: TRBV15
clone_size: .
cdr3_aa: CATSRDRGSTYEQYF
cdr3_nt: TGTGCCACCAGCAGAGATCGGGGTTCTACCTACGAGCAGTACTTC

j_call: TRBJ2-5
d_call: TRBD1
v_call: TRBV4-1
clone_size: .
cdr3_aa: CASSQAPLLDREETQYF
cdr3_nt: TGCGCCAGCAGCCAAGCCCCTTTGCTCGACAGGGAAGAGACCCAGTACTTC

j_call: TRBJ1-6
d_call: .
v_call: TRBV6-1
clone_size: .
cdr3_aa: CASKKDSVSLHF
cdr3_nt: TGTGCCAGCAAAAAGGACAGCGTCTCCCTCCACTTT

j_call: TRBJ1-2
d_call: TRBD1
v_call: TRBV5-1
clone_size: .
cdr3_aa: CASSLEQGGYTF
cdr3_nt: TGCGCCAGCAGCTTGGAACAGGGGGGCTACACCTTC

j_call: TRBJ2-7
d_call: .
v_call: TRBV21-1
clone_size: .
cdr3_aa: CASSTLAGGLGSYEQYF
cdr3_nt: TGTGCCAGCAGCACACTAGCGGGAGGCCTTGGATCCTACGAGCAGTACTTC

j_call: TRBJ2-2
d_call: TRBD2
v_call: TRBV9
clone_size: .
cdr3_aa: CASSVAAGRNTGELFF
cdr3_nt: TGTGCCAGCAGCGTAGCAGCGGGGCGGAACACCGGGGAGCTGTTTTTT

j_call: TRBJ1-1
d_call: .
v_call: TRBV29-1
clone_size: few
cdr3_aa: CSVYGRDTEAFF
cdr3_nt: TGCAGCGTTTACGGTCGAGACACTGAAGCTTTCTTT

j_call: TRBJ1-2
d_call: .
v_call: TRBV5-1
clone_size: .
cdr3_aa: CASSLETQRGYGYTF
cdr3_nt: TGCGCCAGCAGCTTGGAGACACAGCGGGGGTATGGCTACACCTTC

j_call: TRBJ2-5
d_call: .
v_call: TRBV4-1
clone_size: few
cdr3_aa: CASSQDSTGGTRYF
cdr3_nt: TGCGCCAGCAGCCAAGATTCGACAGGCGGCACGAGGTACTTC

j_call: TRBJ1-4
d_call: TRBD1
v_call: TRBV11-2
clone_size: .
cdr3_aa: CASSSGQINEKLFF
cdr3_nt: TGTGCCAGCAGCTCGGGACAGATAAATGAAAAACTGTTTTTT

j_call: TRBJ1-2
d_call: .
v_call: TRBV15
clone_size: once
cdr3_aa: CATSRDQQGSGYTF
cdr3_nt: TGTGCCACCAGCAGAGATCAGCAGGGGTCAGGCTACACCTTC

j_call: TRBJ2-1
d_call: TRBD2
v_call: TRBV30
clone_size: .
cdr3_aa: CAWTGLAGGEQFF
cdr3_nt: TGTGCCTGGACGGGACTAGCGGGAGGTGAGCAGTTCTTC

j_call: TRBJ2-5
d_call: .
v_call: TRBV13
clone_size: once
cdr3_aa: CASSSAGDETQYF
cdr3_nt: TGTGCCAGCAGCTCGGCAGGGGACGAGACCCAGTACTTC

j_call: TRBJ2-1
d_call: TRBD1
v_call: TRBV5-1
clone_size: .
cdr3_aa: CASGQGSSNEQFF
cdr3_nt: TGCGCCAGCGGACAGGGTTCAAGCAATGAGCAGTTCTTC

j_call: TRBJ2-1
d_call: .
v_call: TRBV10-1
clone_size: .
cdr3_aa: CASSERTANEQFF
cdr3_nt: TGCGCCAGCAGTGAAAGGACTGCTAATGAGCAGTTCTTC

j_call: TRBJ2-1
d_call: .
v_call: TRBV5-4
clone_size: .
cdr3_aa: CASSLVGGDEQFF
cdr3_nt: TGTGCCAGCAGCTTGGTCGGAGGGGATGAGCAGTTCTTC

j_call: TRBJ2-3
d_call: .
v_call: TRBV14
clone_size: .
cdr3_aa: CASSQLMGSSSSTDTQYF
cdr3_nt: TGTGCCAGCAGCCAATTAATGGGGAGTAGCAGTAGCACAGATACGCAGTATTTT

j_call: TRBJ2-7
d_call: TRBD1
v_call: TRBV5-1
clone_size: few
cdr3_aa: CASSFTTGTGNEQYF
cdr3_nt: TGCGCCAGCAGCTTTACAACCGGGACAGGGAACGAGCAGTACTTC

j_call: TRBJ2-7
d_call: .
v_call: TRBV9
clone_size: few
cdr3_aa: CASSVDAGAEEQYF
cdr3_nt: TGTGCCAGCAGCGTAGACGCGGGCGCGGAAGAGCAGTACTTC

j_call: TRBJ2-7
d_call: .
v_call: TRBV4-1
clone_size: .
cdr3_aa: CASSQTDRSSYEQYF
cdr3_nt: TGCGCCAGCAGCCAGACCGACAGGTCATCCTACGAGCAGTACTTC

j_call: TRBJ1-1
d_call: .
v_call: TRBV5-6
clone_size: .
cdr3_aa: CASSSLRSGGEAFF
cdr3_nt: TGTGCCAGCAGCTCCCTCCGCAGCGGCGGTGAAGCTTTCTTT

j_call: TRBJ2-1
d_call: .
v_call: TRBV19
clone_size: .
cdr3_aa: CASNRDYNEQFF
cdr3_nt: TGTGCCAGTAACAGGGACTACAATGAGCAGTTCTTC

j_call: TRBJ1-4
d_call: TRBD1
v_call: TRBV5-1
clone_size: .
cdr3_aa: CASSLLTGGNEKLFF
cdr3_nt: TGCGCCAGCAGCCTGCTGACAGGGGGGAATGAAAAACTGTTTTTT

j_call: TRBJ2-1
d_call: .
v_call: TRBV28
clone_size: .
cdr3_aa: CASLYPQGGYNEQFF
cdr3_nt: TGTGCCAGCCTTTATCCCCAGGGGGGCTACAATGAGCAGTTCTTC

j_call: TRBJ1-2
d_call: TRBD1
v_call: TRBV19
clone_size: .
cdr3_aa: CASRPTGGLGYTF
cdr3_nt: TGTGCCAGTAGGCCTACAGGGGGCCTTGGCTACACCTTC